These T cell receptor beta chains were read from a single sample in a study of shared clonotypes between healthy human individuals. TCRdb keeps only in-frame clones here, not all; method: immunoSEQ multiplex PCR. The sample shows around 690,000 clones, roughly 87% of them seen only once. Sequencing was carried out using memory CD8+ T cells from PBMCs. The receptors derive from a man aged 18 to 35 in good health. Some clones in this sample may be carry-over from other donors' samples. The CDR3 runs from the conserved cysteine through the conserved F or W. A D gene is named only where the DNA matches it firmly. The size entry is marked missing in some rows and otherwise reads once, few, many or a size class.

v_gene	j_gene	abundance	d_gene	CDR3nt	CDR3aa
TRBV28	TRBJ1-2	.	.	TGTGCCAGCTCCAGCTTCTTGGAGGTAACCTCTAACTATGGCTACACCTTC	CASSSFLEVTSNYGYTF
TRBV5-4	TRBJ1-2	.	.	TGTGCCAGCAGCCCCCACAGCGGTCAGGGGAGGACTAACTATGGCTACACCTTC	CASSPHSGQGRTNYGYTF
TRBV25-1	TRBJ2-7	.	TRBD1	TGTGCCAGCAGTCAGGGGGTCATGGAGCAGTACTTC	CASSQGVMEQYF
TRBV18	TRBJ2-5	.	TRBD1	TGTGCCAGCTCACCCCGGGACAGGGAAGAGACCCAGTACTTC	CASSPRDREETQYF
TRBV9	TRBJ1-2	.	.	TGTGCCAGCAGCGCCCCCGGGCCGCCAGACTATGGCTACACCTTC	CASSAPGPPDYGYTF
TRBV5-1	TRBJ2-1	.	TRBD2	TGCGCCAGCAGCTTGGTTGGGACTAGTTTCAATGAGCAGTTCTTC	CASSLVGTSFNEQFF
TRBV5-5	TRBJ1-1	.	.	TGTGCCAGCAGCTTGCCGGGGGGAGCTTTCTTT	CASSLPGGAFF
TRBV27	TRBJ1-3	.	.	TGTGCCAGCAGTTTACAGGGTTCTGGAAACACCATATATTTT	CASSLQGSGNTIYF
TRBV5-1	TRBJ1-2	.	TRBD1	TGCGCCAGCAGCTTGGACAGGGGTCCGACCTATGGCTACACCTTC	CASSLDRGPTYGYTF
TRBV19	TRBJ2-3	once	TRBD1	TGTGCCAGTAGTATATCAGGGGGCTCGGATACGCAGTATTTT	CASSISGGSDTQYF
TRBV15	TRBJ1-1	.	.	TGTGCCACCAGCACGAACACTGAAGCTTTCTTT	CATSTNTEAFF
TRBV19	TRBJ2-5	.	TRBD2	TGTGCCAGTAGTATAGATCGGGATAGCGGGAGGGCCGGTTGGCAAGAGACCCAGTACTTC	CASSIDRDSGRAGWQETQYF
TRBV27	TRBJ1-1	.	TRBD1	TGTGCCAGCAGTGCGACAGGGAGCGGCACTGAAGCTTTCTTT	CASSATGSGTEAFF
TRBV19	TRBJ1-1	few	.	TGTGCCAGTAGTATCTGGCAGAACACTGAAGCTTTCTTT	CASSIWQNTEAFF
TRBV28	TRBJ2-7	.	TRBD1	TGTGCCAGCAGTACAGGGGGATCCTACGAGCAGTACTTC	CASSTGGSYEQYF
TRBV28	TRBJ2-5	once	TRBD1	TGTGCCAGCAGTTCGGACAGGGGGTACCAAGAGACCCAGTACTTC	CASSSDRGYQETQYF
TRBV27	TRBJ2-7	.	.	TGTGCCAGCAGTCCCCGGATACAGGGCGAAGCCTACGAGCAGTACTTC	CASSPRIQGEAYEQYF
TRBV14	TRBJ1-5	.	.	TGTGCCAGCAGCCAAGATTTTCCCCAGCCCCAGCATTTT	CASSQDFPQPQHF
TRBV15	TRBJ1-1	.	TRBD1	TGTGCCACCAGGAACAGGGGAATGAACACTGAAGCTTTCTTT	CATRNRGMNTEAFF
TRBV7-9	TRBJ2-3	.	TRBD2	TGTGCCAGCAGCTCCCGACTAGCGAGTAAGGGTACGCAGTATTTT	CASSSRLASKGTQYF
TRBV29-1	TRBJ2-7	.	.	TGCAGCGTTGAAAAGACGGCATACGAGCAGTACTTC	CSVEKTAYEQYF
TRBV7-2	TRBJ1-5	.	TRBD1	TGTGCCAGCAGCAACCCCCGGACAGGGTTCGATCAGCCCCAGCATTTT	CASSNPRTGFDQPQHF
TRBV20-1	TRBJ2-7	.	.	TGCAGTGCTAGTCGTGAGCAGTACTTC	CSASREQYF
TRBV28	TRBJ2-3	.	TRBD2	TGTGCCAGCAGTTTATTCAGCGGGGCAAGCACAGATACGCAGTATTTT	CASSLFSGASTDTQYF
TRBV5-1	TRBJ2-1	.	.	TGCGCCAGCAGCTACAACAGGGTCCCTCCCTACAATGAGCAGTTCTTC	CASSYNRVPPYNEQFF
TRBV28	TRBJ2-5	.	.	TGTGCCAGCAGTCCTCCGGGTCCCGCCCTGAAGACCCAGTACTTC	CASSPPGPALKTQYF
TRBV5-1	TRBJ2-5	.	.	TGCGCCAGCAGCCCCAACATAGGTCCCCAAGAGACCCAGTACTTC	CASSPNIGPQETQYF
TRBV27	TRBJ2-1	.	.	TGTGCCAGCAGCTCGGTAAGCTCCTACAATGAGCAGTTCTTC	CASSSVSSYNEQFF
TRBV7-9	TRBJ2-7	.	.	TGTGCCAGCAGCGTAGACAGCTTATCCTACGAGCAGTACTTC	CASSVDSLSYEQYF
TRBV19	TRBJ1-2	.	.	TGTGCCAGTAGTACCGGGCGGGGGATAAGCTACACCTTC	CASSTGRGISYTF
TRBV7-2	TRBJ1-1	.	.	TGTGCCAGCAATGATTGGAACACTGAAGCTTTCTTT	CASNDWNTEAFF
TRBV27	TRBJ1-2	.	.	TGTGCCAGCAGCTTTAACTATGGCTACACCTTC	CASSFNYGYTF
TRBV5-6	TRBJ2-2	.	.	TGTGCCAGCGCTGCGGGGAACACCGGGGAGCTGTTTTTT	CASAAGNTGELFF
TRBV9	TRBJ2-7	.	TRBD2	TGTGCCAGCAGCGTAACTAGCGGGAGGACGGGCGAGCAGTACTTC	CASSVTSGRTGEQYF
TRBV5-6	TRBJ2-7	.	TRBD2	TGTGCCAGCAGCCGAGGCGGGGGGCTCTACGACGAGCAGTACTTC	CASSRGGGLYDEQYF
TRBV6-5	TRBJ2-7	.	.	TGTGCCAGCGGCCTATCCTACGAGCAGTACTTC	CASGLSYEQYF
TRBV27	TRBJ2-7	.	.	TGTGCCAGCCGAAGGGAGTTGGCGGGCGAGCAGTACTTC	CASRRELAGEQYF
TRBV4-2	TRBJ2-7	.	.	TGTGCCAGCAGCCAAGAAATCTCCCACGAGCAGTACTTC	CASSQEISHEQYF
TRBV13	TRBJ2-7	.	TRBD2	TGTGCCAGCAGCGGGGGGACTAGCGGAGCCTACGAGCAGTACTTC	CASSGGTSGAYEQYF
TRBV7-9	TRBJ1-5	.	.	TGTGCCAGCAGCCAGGACCTGCCCGGGTATCAGCCCCAGCATTTT	CASSQDLPGYQPQHF
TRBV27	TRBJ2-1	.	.	TGTGCCAGCAGTGCCGGGGCCAAGCCCTACAATGAGCAGTTCTTC	CASSAGAKPYNEQFF
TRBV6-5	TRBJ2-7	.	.	TGTGCCAGCAGTTACGTCCCGGGCAGCCCCTACGAGCAGTACTTC	CASSYVPGSPYEQYF
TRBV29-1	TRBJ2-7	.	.	TGCAGCGTTGGGGGGGCTTATTCCTACGAGCAGTACTTC	CSVGGAYSYEQYF
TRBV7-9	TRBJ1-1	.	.	TGTGCCAGCAGCTTAGCTCCCTGGAACACTGAAGCTTTCTTT	CASSLAPWNTEAFF
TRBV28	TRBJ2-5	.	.	TGTGCCAGCAGTTTATTGACAAACCAAGAGACCCAGTACTTC	CASSLLTNQETQYF
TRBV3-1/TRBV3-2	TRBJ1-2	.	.	TGTGCCACCCGATCTAGCTACACCTTC	CATRSSYTF
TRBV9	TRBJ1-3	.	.	TGTGCCAGCAGCCTCGGCTCTGGAAACACCATATATTTT	CASSLGSGNTIYF
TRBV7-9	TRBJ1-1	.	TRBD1	TGTGCCAGCAGCACCACCCGGGACAGGGGGCTTACTGAAGCTTTCTTT	CASSTTRDRGLTEAFF
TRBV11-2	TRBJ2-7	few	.	TGTGCCAGCAGCTTGAGTAACGAGCAGTACTTC	CASSLSNEQYF
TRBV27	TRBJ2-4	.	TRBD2	TGTGCCAGCAGTTTGTTTGGCGGGAGACCCGCCAAAAACATTCAGTACTTC	CASSLFGGRPAKNIQYF
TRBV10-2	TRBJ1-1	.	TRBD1	TGCGCCAGCAGTGAGGCGGGACAGGCGATCTTT	CASSEAGQAIF
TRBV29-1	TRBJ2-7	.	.	TGCAGCGCCTCCGGAGTTAGTATTCGGCACGAGCAGTACTTC	CSASGVSIRHEQYF
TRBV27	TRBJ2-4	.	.	TGTGCCAGCAGTTTAGTCGGCCTAGCCAAAAACATTCAGTACTTC	CASSLVGLAKNIQYF